These 7 T cell receptor beta chains were sequenced from one sample in a study of blood T cell repertoires in COVID-19 (dated by TCRdb to the early 2020s). The method was the immunoSEQ multiplex PCR assay. TCRdb provides this immuneACCESS table in a form limited to in-frame rearrangements. Some clones are lacking; in checked studies, under half of them reflect an unresolved V gene, and why the rest are absent is not known. The sample table shows hundreds of thousands of clones, and approximately 87% are seen once. The ten largest clones take up less than 2.5% of the sample. Sample: PBMCs or T cells enriched from blood (not recorded which). The receptors derive from a man aged 40-50 years in a cohort exposed to, infected with or recovered from COVID-19 (not recorded which).

J is TRBJ1-1 and V is TRBV15; the match to TRBD1 covers 11 bases. The ends lost 8 bases at V and 9 bases at J; junction bases unmatched: 8. The CDR3 covers 13 residues. CDR1 and CDR2 (germline): LNHNV, YYDKDF (reference sequence). The CDR3 nucleotides are TGTGCCACCGAAGGGACAGGGGGAAGTCAAGCTTTCTTT. This sequence encodes CATEGTGGSQAFF. The full variable domain, rest sourced from reference TRBV15 and TRBJ1-1, is DAMVIQNPRYQVTQFGKPVTLSCSQTLNHNVMYWYQQKSSQAPKLLFHYYDKDFNNEADTPDNFQSRRPNTSFCFLDIRSPGLGDTAMYLCATEGTGGSQAFFGQGTRLTVV.

Here the CDR3 DNA reads TGTGCCAGCCGTAAAGCGGGAGCCCAAGAGACCCAGTACTTC. Translating it yields CASRKAGAQETQYF. This rearrangement joins TRBV19 to TRBJ2-5; 8 bases agree with TRBD2. The germline V gene has CDR1 LNHDA and CDR2 SQIVND (reference sequence). The CDR3 extends over 14 amino acids. With V trimmed by 9 bases and J by 1 base, 7 bases remained unmatched.

This clone was recorded once. The rearrangement uses TRBV10-2 and TRBJ1-5; TRBD1 matches at 7 bases. The CDR3 consists of 14 residues. V was clipped by 6 bases and J by 4 bases; unmatched bases: 6. Germline V gene sequence: CDR1 WSHSY, CDR2 SAAADI. The CDR3 DNA reads TGCGCCAGCAGCGACAGGGTTATTAATCAGCCCCAGCATTTT. This gives the protein CASSDRVINQPQHF.

The J gene is TRBJ2-1, the V gene TRBV6-5; D might be TRBD2 (6 bases). CDR1 is MNHEY and CDR2 is SVGAGI in the germline V gene. V was trimmed by 0 bases and J by 6 bases, leaving 15 bases between them. This CDR3 spans 16 amino acids. The CDR3 coding sequence is TGTGCCAGCAGTTACTCCTGGCGAGCGGGTACCAATGAGCAGTTCTTC. This translates into CASSYSWRAGTNEQFF.

This clone appeared once. The gene calls are TRBV10-1 and TRBJ2-7, with D uncertain. The CDR3 consists of 14 residues. The V and J ends lost 6 bases and 2 bases respectively, with 14 bases between them. Germline V lookup: CDR1 WNHNN, CDR2 SYGVQD (reference sequence). The CDR3 DNA reads TGCGCCAGCAGCCGACACACGACGGCCTACGAGCAGTACTTC. Its translation: CASSRHTTAYEQYF.

The V gene is TRBV5-1, the J gene TRBJ2-1, with D maybe TRBD2 (6 bases). This CDR3 has 14 residues. The V gene lost 4 bases and the J gene lost 7 bases, with 15 bases spanning the gap. Germline CDR1 reads SGHRS; CDR2 reads YFSETQ. The CDR3 loop reads CASSAEEGRNEQFF. Written as DNA, the CDR3 is TGCGCCAGCAGCGCCGAGGAGGGCCGGAATGAGCAGTTCTTC.

This chain connects TRBV5-1 to TRBJ2-1; 7 bases agree with TRBD2. Germline-derived CDR1 and CDR2 are SGHRS and YFSETQ. Losses at the gene ends were 4 bases for V and 0 bases for J; bases not matched to a gene: 10. The CDR3 length is 17 residues. For the CDR3, the DNA is TGCGCCAGCAGCCAAGGAGCGCAGCGGGGCTCCTACAATGAGCAGTTCTTC. Translated, it gives CASSQGAQRGSYNEQFF.